Listed below are T cell receptor beta chains from one sample, sequenced in a study of shared clonotypes between healthy human individuals. Assay: immunoSEQ multiplex PCR; the TCRdb copy retains only in-frame clones and omits some. The sample consists of about 2.1 million clones, approximately 94% of them appearing once. The sequenced material came from naive CD8+ T cells from PBMCs. Source of these receptors: a man aged 18-30 years in good health. Some clones in this sample may be carry-over from other donors' samples. The CDR3 runs from the conserved cysteine through the conserved F or W. A D gene is named only where the DNA matches it firmly. Size values are once, few and many counts, or a class for expanded clones, and some rows have none.

cdr3_nt	cdr3_aa	clone_size	d_call	v_call	j_call
TGTGCTAGTGGGGACGGTTCCTACAATGAGCAGTTCTTC	CASGDGSYNEQFF	NA	NA	TRBV12-5	TRBJ2-1
TGTGCCATCAGTGATTTTTTTGAACAGGTAGACAACTATGGCTACACCTTC	CAISDFFEQVDNYGYTF	NA	NA	TRBV10-3	TRBJ1-2
TGTGCCAGCAGCCCGACAGGGGGTATTTCTGGGGCCAACGTCCTGACTTTC	CASSPTGGISGANVLTF	NA	TRBD1	TRBV7-3	TRBJ2-6
TGTGCCAGCAGCTTGGGGGGGGAGCAGATAAACTATGGCTACACCTTC	CASSLGGEQINYGYTF	NA	NA	TRBV5-4	TRBJ1-2
TGTGCCAGCAGCTTGGGGACAGGGTGGAACACTGAAGCTTTCTTT	CASSLGTGWNTEAFF	NA	TRBD1	TRBV5-6	TRBJ1-1
TGTGCCAGCAGCGTAGCTGGGCGCGGCACAGATACGCAGTATTTT	CASSVAGRGTDTQYF	NA	NA	TRBV9	TRBJ2-3
TGTGCCAGCAGCCAATCGGGTGTCGCGATTAAAAACATTCAGTACTTC	CASSQSGVAIKNIQYF	NA	NA	TRBV16	TRBJ2-4
TGTGCCAGCAGTTTTGGGACCTTAGATGGCTACACCTTC	CASSFGTLDGYTF	NA	NA	TRBV27	TRBJ1-2
TGTGCCAGTAGTAGGTCGAATCAGCCCCAGCATTTT	CASSRSNQPQHF	NA	NA	TRBV19	TRBJ1-5
TGTGCCAGCAGCTTAGACGGGGCTGAGCAGTTCTTC	CASSLDGAEQFF	NA	NA	TRBV7-2	TRBJ2-1
TGTGCCAGCCCAGCGAGCGGGAGTACAGATACGCAGTATTTT	CASPASGSTDTQYF	NA	TRBD2	TRBV2	TRBJ2-3
TGTGCCAGCAGCCAAGCCGCTAGCGGGACTCCCTACGAGCAGTACTTC	CASSQAASGTPYEQYF	NA	TRBD2	TRBV7-9	TRBJ2-7
TGTGCCAGCAGCTTCAGGGGGCTTCGAACTGAAGCTTTCTTT	CASSFRGLRTEAFF	NA	TRBD1	TRBV7-2	TRBJ1-1
TGTGCCAGCAGTTTAGCCCGCGGAGTCCTCTATGGCTACACCTTC	CASSLARGVLYGYTF	NA	NA	TRBV27	TRBJ1-2
TGTGCCAGCAGTGAGTACCTCGGGGGGGAGCAGTACTTC	CASSEYLGGEQYF	NA	TRBD2	TRBV6-1	TRBJ2-7
TGTGCCAGCAGCTTAACCGGGAGGAAACAGGTAGAGACCCAGTACTTC	CASSLTGRKQVETQYF	NA	TRBD2	TRBV7-9	TRBJ2-5
TGTGCCAGCAGTAACAGGGTATACACCGGGGAGCTGTTTTTT	CASSNRVYTGELFF	NA	NA	TRBV28	TRBJ2-2
TGTGCCACCAGCAGGGACAGGGCTCATACGCAGTATTTT	CATSRDRAHTQYF	NA	TRBD1	TRBV15	TRBJ2-3
TGTGCCAGCAGTTTAGGTGGTTCTAATGGTGGCTACACCTTC	CASSLGGSNGGYTF	NA	NA	TRBV27	TRBJ1-2
TGCAGCGTTGCCGGTACCGAACGATGGGGTTATGAGCAGTTCTTC	CSVAGTERWGYEQFF	NA	NA	TRBV29-1	TRBJ2-1
TGCGCCAGCAGCCAAGTCGTGGGACAGGGGGGGGATTCACCCCTCCACTTT	CASSQVVGQGGDSPLHF	NA	TRBD1	TRBV4-1	TRBJ1-6
TGTGCCAGCAGCCAAGGGGGTAGCACAGATACGCAGTATTTT	CASSQGGSTDTQYF	NA	NA	TRBV14	TRBJ2-3
TGTGCCAGCAGCGTATCTGCGGGAACCCAAGAGACCCAGTACTTC	CASSVSAGTQETQYF	NA	NA	TRBV9	TRBJ2-5
TGTGCCAGCAGCCGTGGCGGGGCCTACGAGCAGTACTTC	CASSRGGAYEQYF	NA	NA	TRBV9	TRBJ2-7
TGCGCCAGCAGCCAAGATCGCGAGACAGGGTCCTCCTACGAGCAGTACTTC	CASSQDRETGSSYEQYF	NA	TRBD1	TRBV4-1	TRBJ2-7
TGTGCCAGCAGCACCCCACAGGGGGTTATGGACACCGGGGAGCTGTTTTTT	CASSTPQGVMDTGELFF	NA	TRBD1	TRBV7-2	TRBJ2-2
TGTGCCACCAGCCCCGGACAGAACACTGAAGCTTTCTTT	CATSPGQNTEAFF	NA	NA	TRBV15	TRBJ1-1
TGTGCCAGCAAACTAGGGGGGTTTGAAAAACTGTTTTTT	CASKLGGFEKLFF	few	NA	TRBV28	TRBJ1-4
TGTGCCAGCAGCTCGAACCTACTAGCGGGAGGGCCTTGGGTGGGTGAGCAGTTCTTC	CASSSNLLAGGPWVGEQFF	NA	TRBD2	TRBV5-4	TRBJ2-1
TGCGCCAGCAGTCAATCAGCCGGATCGAGCAATCAGCCCCAGCATTTT	CASSQSAGSSNQPQHF	few	NA	TRBV23-1	TRBJ1-5
TGTGCCAGCAGCCGACAAAGGACAGGGCAAAACGAGCAGTACTTC	CASSRQRTGQNEQYF	once	TRBD1	TRBV27	TRBJ2-7
TGTGCCAGCAGCGCCCGTTCTAGCGGGAGGGCGGATGAGCAGTTCTTC	CASSARSSGRADEQFF	NA	TRBD2	TRBV13	TRBJ2-1
TGTGCCAGCAGCAACCCCCGGGACAGGAGCCACACAGATACGCAGTATTTT	CASSNPRDRSHTDTQYF	once	TRBD1	TRBV9	TRBJ2-3
TGTGCCAGCAGCGCAGCTGCAGGGGCCAAAAACATTCAGTACTTC	CASSAAAGAKNIQYF	NA	NA	TRBV11-2	TRBJ2-4
TGCGCCAGCAGCTTGTACACAGGGGGTCAAGAGACCCAGTACTTC	CASSLYTGGQETQYF	NA	TRBD1	TRBV5-1	TRBJ2-5